The T cell receptor beta chain described here comes from a study of blood T cell repertoires in COVID-19. Whole-study context: The samples span acute and convalescent COVID-19 from the United States, Italy and Spain. Sample material is recorded as cDNA or gDNA derived from T cells, B-cell-depleted T cells, or PBMCs.

Clones were read by immunoSEQ multiplex PCR, and TCRdb kept only the in-frame ones, dropping some. Of 65,000 or so clones listed, approximately 84% are singletons. V shed 2 bases and J 4 bases; nucleotides not matched to a gene: 8. The germline V gene has CDR1 SGHRS and CDR2 YFSETQ. The length of the CDR3 is 16 residues. The TCR comes from a man aged 50-60 years with active COVID-19. The sample comprised peripheral blood. The chain uses TRBV5-1 and TRBJ1-5, with 8 bases aligning to TRBD1. The CDR3 is CASSLDGQGENQPQHF. Here the CDR3 DNA reads TGCGCCAGCAGCTTAGATGGACAGGGAGAAAATCAGCCCCAGCATTTT.